This TCR beta chain was observed in a study of long-term antiretroviral therapy in people with HIV. Study findings and constraints: Repertoires in HIV (unlike those of controls) had narrower CDR3 length ranges.

The immunoSEQ assay was v3.0, run at survey level. Assay used: immunoSEQ multiplex PCR; TCRdb lists only in-frame clones, some missing. The sample includes roughly 36,000 clones, about 85% of them seen just once. The V gene's germline CDR1 is MRHNA and CDR2 SNTAGT. The V and J ends lost 6 bases and 2 bases respectively, with 10 bases between them. The CDR3 is made up of 13 amino acids. This clone was recorded a few times. Its specificity is not known. The origin of this receptor is a woman under 40 with HIV. The sample consisted of unsorted PBMCs, taken about 2.7 years before starting antiretroviral therapy. The chain carries TRBV6-4 and TRBJ1-1; no reliable D call. In nucleotides, the CDR3 is TGTGCCAGCAGCTCTGGACTAAACACTGAAGCTTTCTTT. The encoded protein is CASSSGLNTEAFF.